This T cell receptor beta chain was profiled in a study of T-cell reconstitution after alpha-beta-depleted transplantation in children. A library of TCRbeta sequences, prepared with unique molecular identifiers, was generated. TCRdb redid the calling of the PCR reads with MiXCR, one entry per CDR3 protein. The repertoire has about 980,000 distinct CDR3 sequences, roughly 31% of them found once; the top ten carry 28%. This clonotype was found once. V lost 0 bases, J lost 0 bases, and 10 bases lay in between. The CDR3 covers 16 residues. Germline CDR1 SGHKS, CDR2 YYEKEE (reference sequence). The gene calls are TRBV5-5 and TRBJ1-3; D remains ambiguous. The receptor was isolated from a boy in the first two years of life who had a stem cell transplant for SCID, so the T cells may come from the graft donor. Material: PBMCs, mostly from graft donor cells, obtained 360 days after TCRalphabeta/CD19-depleted stem cell transplant. CDR3 in amino acids: CASSLGERVSGNTIYF. The CDR3 nucleotides are TGTGCCAGCAGCTTGGGTGAGAGGGTCTCTGGAAACACCATATATTTT.